This T cell receptor (beta chain) was found in a study of shared clonotypes between healthy human individuals. Study-wide results and limits: Shared across four donors were around 5% of the naive CD4 clonotypes.

This clone has a single count. The antigen is not known. Produced via immunoSEQ multiplex PCR; TCRdb's table is partial and in-frame only. The sample records roughly 2,300,000 clones, just under 95% being singletons. CD4+ cells underwent separation, giving CD45RA+ naive and CD45RA-negative memory subsets. The sequenced sample was naive CD4+ T cells from PBMCs. Described subset: CD45RA+ positively selected. The TCR was taken from a man between 18 and 29 years old in good health. Some clones in this sample may be carry-over from other donors' samples.

DNA of the CDR3: TGCGCCAGCAGCTCCGAGGGGGGGACAACCATATATTTT. It codes for CASSSEGGTTIYF. The chain combines TRBV5-1 with TRBJ1-3, with a possible D match to TRBD1 (6 bases). This CDR3 region has 13 residues. Germline assignment: CDR1 SGHRS and CDR2 YFSETQ. Trimming left V 3 bases short and J 10 bases short, with 14 bases between.